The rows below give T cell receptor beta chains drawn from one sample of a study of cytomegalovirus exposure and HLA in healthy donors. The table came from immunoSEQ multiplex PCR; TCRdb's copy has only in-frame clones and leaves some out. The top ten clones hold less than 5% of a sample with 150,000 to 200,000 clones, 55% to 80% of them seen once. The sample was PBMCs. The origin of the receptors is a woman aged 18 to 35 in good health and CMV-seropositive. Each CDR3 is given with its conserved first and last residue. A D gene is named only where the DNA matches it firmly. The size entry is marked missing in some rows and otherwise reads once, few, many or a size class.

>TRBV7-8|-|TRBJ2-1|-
CASSDRDTTYNEQFF
TGTGCCAGCAGCGACCGGGACACAACCTACAATGAGCAGTTCTTC
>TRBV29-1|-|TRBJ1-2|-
CSARQVGIDYGYTF
TGCAGCGCCCGACAGGTGGGGATTGACTATGGCTACACCTTC
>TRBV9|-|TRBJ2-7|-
CASSPSGTQSSYEQYF
TGTGCCAGCAGCCCTAGTGGGACTCAGAGCTCCTACGAGCAGTACTTC
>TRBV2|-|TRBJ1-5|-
CASSEEGWQAAYSNQPQHF
TGTGCCAGCAGTGAGGAGGGTTGGCAGGCTGCTTATAGCAATCAGCCCCAGCATTTT
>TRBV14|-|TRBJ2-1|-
CASSQSLLRAEQFF
TGTGCCAGCAGCCAATCTCTCTTGAGGGCTGAGCAGTTCTTC
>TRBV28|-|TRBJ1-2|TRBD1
CASSLMDRYSGYTF
TGTGCCAGCAGTTTGATGGACAGGTACAGTGGCTACACCTTC
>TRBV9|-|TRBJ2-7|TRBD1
CASSAGGQGYEQYF
TGTGCCAGCAGCGCTGGAGGACAGGGCTACGAGCAGTACTTC
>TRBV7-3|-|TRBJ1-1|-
CASSRLRKTEAFF
TGTGCCAGCAGCAGACTACGGAAGACTGAAGCTTTCTTT
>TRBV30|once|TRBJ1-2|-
CAWSGTPNYGYTF
TGTGCCTGGAGTGGGACACCTAACTATGGCTACACCTTC
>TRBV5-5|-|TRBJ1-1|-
CASSFRPGPSQNTEAFF
TGTGCCAGCAGCTTCAGACCTGGGCCCAGCCAGAACACTGAAGCTTTCTTT
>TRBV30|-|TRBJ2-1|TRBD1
CASNGQVYNEQFF
TGTGCCTCTAACGGACAGGTCTACAATGAGCAGTTCTTC
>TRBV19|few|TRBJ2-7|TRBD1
CASKDPGQGAYEQYF
TGTGCCAGTAAGGATCCGGGACAGGGAGCCTACGAGCAGTACTTC
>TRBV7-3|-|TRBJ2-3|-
CASSTDFPGTQYF
TGTGCCAGCAGCACGGACTTTCCGGGTACGCAGTATTTT
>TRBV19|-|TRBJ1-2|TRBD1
CASSGQANYGYTF
TGTGCCAGCTCAGGACAGGCGAACTATGGCTACACCTTC
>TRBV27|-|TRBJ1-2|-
CASFSPGQGYGYTF
TGTGCCAGCTTCTCGCCAGGGCAAGGCTATGGCTACACCTTC
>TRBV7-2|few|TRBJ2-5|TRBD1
CASSSGTVETQYF
TGTGCCAGCAGCTCAGGGACAGTTGAGACCCAGTACTTC
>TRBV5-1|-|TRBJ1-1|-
CASSNNAGVPEAFF
TGCGCCAGCAGCAACAACGCAGGGGTCCCTGAAGCTTTCTTT